The 31 T cell receptor beta chains below all came from one sample that was sequenced in a study of blood T cells in healthy people across ages (dated by TCRdb to about 2015). Library preparation used 5' RACE. For sequencing, an Illumina HiSeq 2500 was employed. The second PCR ran for about 7 to 11 cycles and used a J-beta primer mix along with a sample-barcoded 5' primer. TCRdb applied fastp at Q25 and MiXCR to the public reads, then kept only in-frame beta chains. Identical CDR3 protein sequences are pooled into one entry, listed with their most common genes and DNA. The sample profile shows 1.4 million to 1.5 million distinct CDR3 sequences; about 43% of them were found once. The leading ten clones occupy 7.9% of the sample. The sequencing input was blood. Receptors originate from a woman in her late teens or twenties in good health.

The chain links TRBV5-1 to TRBJ2-5; TRBD2 matches at 8 bases. This CDR3 is built from 14 residues. With V trimmed by 5 bases and J by 4 bases, 7 bases remained unmatched. The germline V gene has CDR1 SGHRS and CDR2 YFSETQ. CDR3 region: CASRPIAGSETQYF. CDR3 DNA sequence: TGCGCCAGCAGGCCTATAGCGGGATCAGAGACCCAGTACTTC.

The chain couples TRBV9 to TRBJ2-6; 7 bases are a match to TRBD1. The CDR3 loop spans 16 amino acids. V was clipped by 3 bases and J by 1 base; unmatched bases: 4. Germline CDR1 is SGDLS and CDR2 is YYNGEE. In DNA form, the CDR3 reads TGTGCCAGCAGCGCTACAGGGGCGTCTGGGGCCAACGTCCTGACTTTC. Amino acid sequence: CASSATGASGANVLTF.

The chain employs TRBV6-1 and TRBJ1-1, with D possibly TRBD1 on 5 matching bases. This CDR3 comprises 18 residues. Trimming stripped 7 bases from V and 0 bases from J, with 24 bases between. Per germline, CDR1 MNHNS and CDR2 SASEGT. CDR3 loop: CASTISRGPAAMNTEAFF. CDR3 DNA sequence: TGTGCCAGCACCATCTCCCGGGGACCCGCGGCCATGAACACTGAAGCTTTCTTT.

This clonotype was recorded once. This sequence joins TRBV3-1 and TRBJ2-5; TRBD2 aligns across 14 bases. Germline values: CDR1 LGHDT, CDR2 YNNKEL (reference sequence). The CDR3 is 16 amino acids. The J segment lost 6 bases and the V segment lost 4 bases, leaving 7 bases of the junction unmatched. The CDR3, as DNA: TGTGCCAGCAGCCCGGGGACTAGCGGGAGTCTACAGACCCAGTACTTC. Translating gives CASSPGTSGSLQTQYF.

The chain uses TRBV7-2 and TRBJ2-2, with 9 bases identical to TRBD2. This CDR3 is built from 14 residues. Germline CDR1 reads SGHTA; CDR2 reads FQGNSA. Germline trimming cut 5 bases from V and 7 bases from J; bases unmatched to any gene: 5. This CDR3 is CASSEGLALGELFF. Here the CDR3 DNA reads TGTGCCAGCAGCGAAGGACTAGCGCTCGGGGAGCTGTTTTTT.

At least ten counts were recorded for this clonotype. A read error may account for a junction end that differs from germline. The rearrangement joins TRBV5-1 to TRBJ2-5; perhaps D is TRBD1 or TRBD2 (5 bases each). The CDR3 totals 13 residues. Germline V gives CDR1 SGHRS, CDR2 YFSETQ. The CDR3 sequence: CASSFDRGETQYF. The CDR3 nucleotides are TGTGCCAGCAGTTTCGACAGAGGGGAGACCCAGTACTTC.

The sample holds one count of this clonotype. The chain combines TRBV19 with TRBJ1-1; D is unclear. Per germline, CDR1 LNHDA and CDR2 SQIVND (reference sequence). The CDR3 consists of 12 residues. The V end was cut by 2 bases, the J end by 6 bases, with 7 bases between. The CDR3 region has the DNA TGTGCCAGTAGTATAAGGTGGGCTGAAGCTTTCTTT. Translation: CASSIRWAEAFF.

This clonotype was detected a few times. The chain couples TRBV6-6 to TRBJ1-1, with a possible D match to TRBD1 (5 bases). The CDR3 consists of 14 residues. Germline V gene sequence: CDR1 MNHNY, CDR2 SVGAGI (reference sequence). V lost 0 bases and J 3 bases, leaving 8 bases between the germline ends. CDR3 in amino acids: CASSYSGGDTEAFF. The CDR3 region has the DNA TGTGCCAGCAGTTACTCGGGAGGGGACACTGAAGCTTTCTTT.

In this sample, this clonotype turned up a few times. The chain uses TRBV4-1 and TRBJ2-7; TRBD1 matches at 10 bases. Germline CDR1 MGHRA, CDR2 YSYEKL. Trimming at V came to 5 bases and at J to 4 bases, leaving 5 bases not matched to a gene. CDR3 length: 14 residues. The CDR3 loop is CASSTGQGGYEQYF. The CDR3 bases are TGCGCCAGCAGCACAGGACAGGGGGGGTACGAGCAGTACTTC.

The chain has TRBV7-3 and TRBJ2-1, with unresolved D. Germline CDR1 is SGHTA and CDR2 is FQGTGA. The CDR3 covers 14 residues. Trimming took 5 bases from V and 2 from J, leaving 10 bases between them. The CDR3 loop is CASSPTATYNEQFF. CDR3 sequence (DNA): TGTGCCAGCAGCCCGACGGCCACCTACAATGAGCAGTTCTTC.

This clonotype showed up just once. CDR3 bases: TGTGCCAGCAGTGTTGGGAGTAGAGCAGATACGCAGTATTTT. It codes for CASSVGSRADTQYF. The chain joins TRBV12-3 or TRBV12-4 to TRBJ2-3; the D gene is possibly TRBD2 (5 bases). The V end was cut by 5 bases, the J end by 4 bases, with 13 bases between. The CDR3 loop spans 14 amino acids.

In DNA, the CDR3 is TGTGCCAGCAAAGGAGCGGGGGCGTACAATGAGCAGTACTTC. It yields the protein CASKGAGAYNEQYF. V is TRBV27 and J is TRBJ2-5, with 8 bases identical to TRBD2. The J segment lost 11 bases and the V segment lost 7 bases, leaving 15 bases of the junction unmatched. Germline V lookup: CDR1 MNHEY, CDR2 SMNVEV (reference sequence). CDR3 length: 14 amino acids.

This rearrangement joins TRBV2 to TRBJ1-6, with 7 bases aligning to TRBD1. Germline V gene lookup returns CDR1 SNHLY and CDR2 FYNNEI. J was trimmed by 14 bases and V by 2 bases; bases with no gene match: 15. The length of the CDR3 is 16 residues. Here the CDR3 reads CASSESQAGQRLALHF. CDR3 bases: TGTGCCAGCAGTGAATCACAGGCGGGACAGCGACTGGCCCTCCACTTT. Drawing the rest from reference TRBV2 and TRBJ1-6, the complete variable domain is EPEVTQTPSHQVTQMGQEVILRCVPISNHLYFYWYRQILGQKVEFLVSFYNNEISEKSEIFDDQFSVERPDGSNFTLKIRSTKLEDSAMYFCASSESQAGQRLALHFGNGTRLTVT.

This clonotype was counted between two and nine times. V and J are TRBV9 and TRBJ1-1; D ambiguous. The CDR3 sequence is 16 residues long. Germline CDR1 reads SGDLS; CDR2 reads YYNGEE. Between the trimmed V and J ends, which lost 0 bases and 1 base, there was a span of 13 bases. The CDR3 region is CASSVGSPLSNTEAFF. DNA for the CDR3: TGTGCCAGCAGCGTAGGATCCCCCCTATCGAACACTGAAGCTTTCTTT. The full variable domain, in which reference TRBV9 and TRBJ1-1 provide the parts outside the CDR3, is DSGVTQTPKHLITATGQRVTLRCSPRSGDLSVYWYQQSLDQGLQFLIQYYNGEERAKGNILERFSAQQFPDLHSELNLSSLELGDSALYFCASSVGSPLSNTEAFFGQGTRLTVV.

The chain joins TRBV14 to TRBJ2-7; tentative D call: TRBD1 (7 bases). V was clipped by 1 base and J by 4 bases, with 17 bases between them. CDR3 length: 16 amino acids. From germline, CDR1 is SGHDN and CDR2 FVKESK. The CDR3 region is CASSQARGTAQYEQYF. The CDR3, as DNA: TGTGCCAGCAGCCAAGCCCGCGGGACAGCTCAGTACGAGCAGTACTTC.

V usage is TRBV27 and J usage is TRBJ2-1, with unresolved D. The germline V and J ends were trimmed by 5 bases and 2 bases, with 13 bases remaining between them. Germline V gene data show CDR1 as MNHEY and CDR2 as SMNVEV (reference sequence). CDR3 size: 15 residues. In DNA form, the CDR3 reads TGTGCCAGCAGTCGTGGTCCGAATCCCTACAATGAGCAGTTCTTC. Its translation is CASSRGPNPYNEQFF.

The chain is built from TRBV20-1 and TRBJ1-5; D is possibly TRBD1 (6 bases). Germline assignment: CDR1 DFQATT and CDR2 SNEGSKA (reference sequence). Trimming cost V 5 bases and J 6 bases, with 11 bases left between them. The CDR3 spans 12 residues. CDR3 nucleotide sequence: TGCAGTGCTTTAACAGGGAGTCAGCCCCAGCATTTT. Translation: CSALTGSQPQHF.

The genes are TRBV6-1 and TRBJ1-1, with TRBD1 matching over 9 bases. The CDR3 is 17 residues long. Trimming removed 8 bases from V and 4 bases from J; junction bases left unmatched: 17. Germline values: CDR1 MNHNS, CDR2 SASEGT. The CDR3 protein is CASHQTPGQGGSTEAFF. DNA for the CDR3: TGTGCCAGCCATCAAACTCCGGGACAGGGTGGTAGCACTGAAGCTTTCTTT.

This clonotype has at least ten counts. The gene calls are TRBV29-1 and TRBJ2-5; D ambiguous. Trimming removed 3 bases from V and 2 bases from J, with 7 bases in between. The germline V gene encodes CDR1 SQVTM and CDR2 ANQGSEA. This CDR3 has 12 residues. Here the CDR3 DNA reads TGCAGCGTTGACCGGGTTCAAGAGACCCAGTACTTC. Translating it yields CSVDRVQETQYF.

The chain uses TRBV6-1 and TRBJ2-1; tentatively, D is TRBD2 (5 bases). Germline CDR1 is MNHNS and CDR2 is SASEGT. CDR3 length: 15 amino acids. V lost 3 bases and J 7 bases, leaving 16 bases between the germline ends. The CDR3 reads CASSDSKRRGNEQFF. CDR3 DNA sequence: TGTGCCAGCAGTGACTCTAAACGACGGGGTAATGAGCAGTTCTTC.

The table lists this clonotype with a few counts. The chain links TRBV15 to TRBJ1-1; no definite D call. Trimming shortened V by 0 bases and J by 5 bases, and 10 bases separated the two germline ends. The CDR3 runs to 14 residues. Germline CDR1 reads LNHNV; CDR2 reads YYDKDF (reference sequence). CDR3 in amino acids: CATSRDTFTTEAFF. The DNA for the CDR3 is TGTGCCACCAGCAGAGATACTTTTACGACTGAAGCTTTCTTT. The full variable domain, with the rest looked up from reference TRBV15 and TRBJ1-1, is DAMVIQNPRYQVTQFGKPVTLSCSQTLNHNVMYWYQQKSSQAPKLLFHYYDKDFNNEADTPDNFQSRRPNTSFCFLDIRSPGLGDTAMYLCATSRDTFTTEAFFGQGTRLTVV.

This clonotype was counted a few times. The chain is built from TRBV10-3 and TRBJ2-3; 7 bases line up with TRBD1. The CDR3 totals 16 residues. Germline V gives CDR1 ENHRY, CDR2 SYGVKD. The ends lost 0 bases at V and 4 bases at J; junction bases unmatched: 7. CDR3 region: CAISESGTAFPDTQYF. As DNA, the CDR3 is TGTGCCATCAGTGAGTCAGGGACAGCCTTTCCAGATACGCAGTATTTT.

J is TRBJ2-7 and V is TRBV6-6, with D hard to call. CDR3 size: 16 residues. Deletions cut 6 bases from V and 3 bases from J, with 21 bases between. Germline assignment: CDR1 MNHNY and CDR2 SVGAGI (reference sequence). CDR3 DNA: TGTGCCAGCAGCCCTTTATTACAGAGACCCAGCTACGAGCAGTACTTC. Translation gives CASSPLLQRPSYEQYF.

This clonotype was seen more than once but under ten times. The V and J genes are TRBV21-1 and TRBJ2-7; the D segment call TRBD2 is taken from the table without a DNA check. TRBV21-1 is labeled a pseudogene. The CDR3 is 16 residues long. The chain's CDR3 is CASSKVGTPPIYEQYF. CDR3 nucleotides: TGTGCCAGCAGCAAAGTGGGGACTCCTCCTATCTACGAGCAGTACTTC.

CDR3 in DNA: TGTGCCAGCAGTTCAACCGGACAGACCGCGGGAGGCTACACCTTC. Its translation: CASSSTGQTAGGYTF. V gene TRBV6-6 combines with J gene TRBJ1-2, with D maybe TRBD1 (6 bases). The V end lost 4 bases, the J end lost 8 bases, and 20 bases lay between the germline ends. Germline CDR1 MNHNY, CDR2 SVGAGI (reference sequence). The CDR3 covers 15 residues.

The chain joins TRBV5-6 to TRBJ1-5; unclear D gene. CDR1 and CDR2 (germline): SGHDT, YYEEEE. Trimming pared 2 bases from V and 6 bases from J, leaving 6 bases between. The CDR3 has 12 residues. CDR3 bases: TGTGCCAGCAGCTTTCTTAGTCAGCCCCAGCATTTT. It yields the protein CASSFLSQPQHF.

This clonotype was counted at least ten times. For the CDR3, the DNA is TGTGCCAGCAGCCCCCAGGGGGACTACGAGCAGTACTTC. Protein product: CASSPQGDYEQYF. The J gene is TRBJ2-7, the V gene TRBV7-9; 7 bases line up with TRBD1. J lost 3 bases, V lost 5 bases, and 4 bases had no gene match. The germline V gene encodes CDR1 SEHNR and CDR2 FQNEAQ (reference sequence). This CDR3 is built from 13 residues.

The CDR3 coding sequence is TGTGCCATCAGTGAGGGACTAGCGGGACGAAAGGGGGTCTCTGAGCAGTACTTC. This sequence encodes CAISEGLAGRKGVSEQYF. The gene calls are TRBV10-3 and TRBJ2-5; 12 nucleotides match TRBD2. Trimming removed 2 bases from V and 11 bases from J; junction bases left unmatched: 18. CDR3 size: 18 residues. CDR1 is ENHRY and CDR2 is SYGVKD in the germline V gene.

The rearrangement joins TRBV4-2 to TRBJ2-7, with TRBD2 matching over 9 bases. The CDR3 loop spans 17 amino acids. With 0 bases clipped from V and 3 bases from J, the junction kept 9 bases outside the gene matches. Germline V gives CDR1 LGHNA, CDR2 YNFKEQ. CDR3 coding DNA: TGTGCCAGCAGCCAAGATCAAAGCGGGGGGACGCACTACGAGCAGTACTTC. It encodes CASSQDQSGGTHYEQYF.

The chain combines TRBV20-1 with TRBJ2-1; D is uncertain. The V gene lost 5 bases and the J gene lost 7 bases, with 18 bases spanning the gap. CDR3 length: 14 amino acids. Germline V gene lookup returns CDR1 DFQATT and CDR2 SNEGSKA (reference sequence). The CDR3 region has the DNA TGCAGTGCTGGGTCTCGGCTCCGATGGAATGAGCAGTTCTTC. Its translation is CSAGSRLRWNEQFF.

This clonotype was detected a few times. The chain combines TRBV4-1 with TRBJ2-7, with 8 bases that match TRBD2. Germline V lookup: CDR1 MGHRA, CDR2 YSYEKL. The CDR3 sequence is 15 residues long. V trimming: 4 bases; J trimming: 3 bases; junction bases outside the gene matches: 8. In nucleotides, the CDR3 is TGCGCCAGCAGCCCTTTAGATAGCGGGAACTACGAGCAGTACTTC. This translates into CASSPLDSGNYEQYF.